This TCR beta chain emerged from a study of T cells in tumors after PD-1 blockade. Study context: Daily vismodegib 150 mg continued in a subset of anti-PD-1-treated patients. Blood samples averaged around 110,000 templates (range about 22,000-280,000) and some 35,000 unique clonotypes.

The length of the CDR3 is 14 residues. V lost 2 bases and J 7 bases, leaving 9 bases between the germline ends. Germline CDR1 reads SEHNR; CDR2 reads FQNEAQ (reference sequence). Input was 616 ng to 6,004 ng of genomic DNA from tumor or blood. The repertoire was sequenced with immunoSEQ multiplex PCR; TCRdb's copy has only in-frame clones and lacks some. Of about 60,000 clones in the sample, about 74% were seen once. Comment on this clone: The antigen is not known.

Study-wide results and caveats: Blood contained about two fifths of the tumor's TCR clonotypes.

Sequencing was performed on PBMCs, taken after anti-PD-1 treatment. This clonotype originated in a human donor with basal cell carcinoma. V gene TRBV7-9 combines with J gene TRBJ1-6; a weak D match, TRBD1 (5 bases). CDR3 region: CASSLRGGNSPLHF. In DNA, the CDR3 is TGTGCCAGCAGCTTAAGGGGAGGCAATTCACCCCTCCACTTT.